These 18 T cell receptor beta chains were all obtained from the same sample, sequenced in a study of cytomegalovirus exposure and HLA in healthy donors. Use of 60 Vbeta and 13 Jbeta primers characterized the PCR. Assay: immunoSEQ multiplex PCR; the TCRdb copy retains only in-frame clones and omits some. This sample carries roughly 100,000 clones, roughly 76% of them seen once, and the ten largest clones take 6.5% to 7%. The material sequenced was PBMCs. All receptors come from a man younger than 45 in good health and CMV-seropositive.

The CDR3 spells CASSVRGGSGELFF. The CDR3 DNA sequence: TGTGCCAGCAGCGTACGGGGGGGGAGCGGGGAGCTGTTTTTT. The chain joins TRBV9 to TRBJ2-2, with TRBD2 matching 8 bases. Trimming took 1 base from V and 7 from J; bases not matched to a gene: 3. Germline V lookup: CDR1 SGDLS, CDR2 YYNGEE. The CDR3 runs to 14 residues.

The genes are TRBV7-9 and TRBJ2-5; 11 bases align to TRBD2. Losses at the gene ends were 4 bases for V and 5 bases for J; bases not matched to a gene: 9. The CDR3 sequence is 16 residues long. Germline CDR1 and CDR2: SEHNR and FQNEAQ (reference sequence). This CDR3 is CASSWGRIAGGETQYF. The CDR3 DNA follows: TGTGCCAGCAGCTGGGGGCGAATAGCGGGGGGGGAGACCCAGTACTTC.

About this clone itself: Other DNA sequences in the sample encode the same CDR3. The CDR3 bases are TGCAGCGTCGCGACACCTGACCCTAACTATGGCTACACCTTC. It translates to CSVATPDPNYGYTF. The J gene is TRBJ1-2, the V gene TRBV29-1; D is unclear. CDR1 and CDR2 (germline): SQVTM, ANQGSEA. The CDR3 sequence is 14 residues long. V shed 6 bases and J shed 0 bases, with 14 bases lying between them.

This chain connects TRBV30 to TRBJ1-1, with D unresolved. Deletions cut 8 bases from V and 5 bases from J, with 15 bases between. Germline CDR1 GTSNPN, CDR2 SVGIG (reference sequence). CDR3 size: 12 residues. CDR3 protein: CARSGFGTEAFF. In DNA form, the CDR3 reads TGTGCCAGGTCGGGGTTCGGGACTGAAGCTTTCTTT.

The J gene is TRBJ1-1, the V gene TRBV6-5, with TRBD1 identical over 9 bases. Germline V CDR1 and CDR2: MNHEY, SVGAGI. The CDR3 has 16 amino acids. V was clipped by 2 bases and J by 6 bases; unmatched bases: 10. The CDR3 spells CASSYRPDRGNSEAFF. CDR3 DNA sequence: TGTGCCAGCAGTTACCGACCGGACAGGGGAAACTCTGAAGCTTTCTTT.

The rearrangement uses TRBV9 and TRBJ1-4, with 7 bases fitting TRBD1. CDR3 length: 16 amino acids. Germline loops: CDR1 SGDLS, CDR2 YYNGEE. The junction had 13 bases not matched to a gene; V was cut back by 4 bases and J by 7 bases. Here the CDR3 reads CASSSGRQGYSEKLFF. CDR3 sequence (DNA): TGTGCCAGCAGCTCGGGCCGACAGGGTTATAGTGAAAAACTGTTTTTT.

The chain combines TRBV5-1 with TRBJ1-1, with 7 bases aligning to TRBD1. The CDR3 sequence is 15 residues long. V lost 4 bases and J lost 1; bases outside the gene matches: 7. The germline V gene encodes CDR1 SGHRS and CDR2 YFSETQ. DNA of the CDR3: TGCGCCAGCAGCGACGGACAGGCCGGGAACACTGAAGCTTTCTTT. Amino acids: CASSDGQAGNTEAFF.

V gene TRBV21-1 combines with J gene TRBJ1-3; no check of the table's D call, TRBD1, against the DNA was made. TRBV21-1 is labeled a pseudogene. The CDR3 extends over 17 amino acids. The CDR3 DNA reads as TGTGCCAGCAGCAAAGAGGGGGCTCGGGGGTCTGGAAACACCATATATTTT. Translated, it gives CASSKEGARGSGNTIYF.

J is TRBJ2-1 and V is TRBV4-1; 11 bases are shared with TRBD2. Germline CDR1 MGHRA, CDR2 YSYEKL. The junction had 2 bases not matched to a gene; V was cut back by 5 bases and J by 2 bases. This CDR3 contains 15 residues. CDR3 in amino acids: CASSFSGGAYNEQFF. The CDR3 coding sequence is TGCGCCAGCAGCTTTAGCGGGGGGGCCTACAATGAGCAGTTCTTC.

The chain has TRBV7-9 and TRBJ2-4, with D perhaps matching TRBD2 (5 bases). V was cut by 9 bases and J by 1 base, with 22 bases left in between. CDR1 is SEHNR and CDR2 is FQNEAQ in the germline V gene (reference sequence). The CDR3 loop spans 17 amino acids. The CDR3 region is CARFFPPGGMAKNIQYF. CDR3 in DNA: TGTGCCAGATTCTTCCCCCCAGGAGGAATGGCCAAAAACATTCAGTACTTC.

This clone was found a few times. The chain couples TRBV27 to TRBJ2-1; D perhaps matches TRBD2 (5 bases). CDR1 is MNHEY and CDR2 is SMNVEV in the germline V gene (reference sequence). The V end was cut by 5 bases, the J end by 8 bases, with 16 bases between. CDR3 length: 14 amino acids. CDR3 loop: CASSDRASADEQFF. In nucleotides, the CDR3 is TGTGCCAGCAGTGACCGGGCTTCAGCGGATGAGCAGTTCTTC.

J is TRBJ2-5 and V is TRBV2; D might be TRBD1 (6 bases). CDR1 and CDR2 from the germline V gene are SNHLY and FYNNEI. CDR3 length: 14 residues. V lost 4 bases and J 5 bases, leaving 14 bases between the germline ends. The CDR3 is CASSASTGGETQYF. DNA of the CDR3: TGTGCCAGCAGTGCCTCGACAGGCGGGGAGACCCAGTACTTC.

This sequence joins TRBV7-8 and TRBJ1-4; 8 positions match TRBD1. The V gene end was trimmed by 4 bases and the J gene end by 7 bases; junction bases not matched to a gene: 8. Germline V gives CDR1 SGHVS, CDR2 FQNEAQ. The CDR3 runs to 15 residues. CDR3 DNA: TGTGCCAGCAGCTGTCAGGGGGCTATGAGTGAAAAACTGTTTTTT. Translating it yields CASSCQGAMSEKLFF.

The chain uses TRBV19 and TRBJ1-5; tentative D call: TRBD1 (6 bases). In germline, CDR1 is LNHDA, CDR2 SQIVND (reference sequence). V was cut by 0 bases and J by 6 bases, with 9 bases left in between. The CDR3 covers 14 residues. The CDR3 nucleotides are TGTGCCAGTAGTATAGATCAGGGGTTTCAGCCCCAGCATTTT. Translating gives CASSIDQGFQPQHF.

The chain recombines TRBV7-9 with TRBJ1-2; D perhaps matches TRBD1 (5 bases). V was pared by 6 bases and J by 3 bases, with 11 bases between. CDR1 and CDR2 (germline): SEHNR, FQNEAQ (reference sequence). The CDR3 contains 13 residues. The CDR3 nucleotides read TGTGCCAGCAGTCCACCAGGGTACTATGGCTACACCTTC. Its protein is CASSPPGYYGYTF.

J is TRBJ2-3 and V is TRBV4-3, with D perhaps matching TRBD2 (5 bases). Looked up from germline, CDR1 is LGHNA and CDR2 is YSLEER. The CDR3 sequence is 15 residues long. V was cut by 1 base and J by 6 bases, with 14 bases left in between. CDR3 bases: TGCGCCAGCAGCCAAGGGGCTAGCCTTACGGATACGCAGTATTTT. It yields the protein CASSQGASLTDTQYF.

This chain uses TRBV7-2 with TRBJ1-1, with 8 bases matching TRBD1. CDR1 is SGHTA, CDR2 FQGNSA, per germline. This CDR3 is built from 15 residues. J lost 4 bases, V lost 4 bases, and 8 bases had no gene match. CDR3 coding DNA: TGTGCCAGCAGCTCTTCCAGGGGGCCGTTCACTGAAGCTTTCTTT. Translation: CASSSSRGPFTEAFF. Using reference TRBV7-2 and TRBJ1-1 for the parts outside the CDR3, the full variable domain is GAGVSQSPSNKVTEKGKDVELRCDPISGHTALYWYRQSLGQGLEFLIYFQGNSAPDKSGLPSDRFSAERTGGSVSTLTIQRTQQEDSAVYLCASSSSRGPFTEAFFGQGTRLTVV.

Only one count was recorded for this clone. The CDR3 protein is CASSYGSAGELFF. CDR3 DNA: TGTGCCAGCAGTTACGGTAGTGCCGGGGAGCTGTTTTTT. This chain connects TRBV6-5 to TRBJ2-2; no firm D call. Germline values: CDR1 MNHEY, CDR2 SVGAGI. The CDR3 has 13 amino acids. V was clipped by 2 bases and J by 6 bases, with 7 bases between them.